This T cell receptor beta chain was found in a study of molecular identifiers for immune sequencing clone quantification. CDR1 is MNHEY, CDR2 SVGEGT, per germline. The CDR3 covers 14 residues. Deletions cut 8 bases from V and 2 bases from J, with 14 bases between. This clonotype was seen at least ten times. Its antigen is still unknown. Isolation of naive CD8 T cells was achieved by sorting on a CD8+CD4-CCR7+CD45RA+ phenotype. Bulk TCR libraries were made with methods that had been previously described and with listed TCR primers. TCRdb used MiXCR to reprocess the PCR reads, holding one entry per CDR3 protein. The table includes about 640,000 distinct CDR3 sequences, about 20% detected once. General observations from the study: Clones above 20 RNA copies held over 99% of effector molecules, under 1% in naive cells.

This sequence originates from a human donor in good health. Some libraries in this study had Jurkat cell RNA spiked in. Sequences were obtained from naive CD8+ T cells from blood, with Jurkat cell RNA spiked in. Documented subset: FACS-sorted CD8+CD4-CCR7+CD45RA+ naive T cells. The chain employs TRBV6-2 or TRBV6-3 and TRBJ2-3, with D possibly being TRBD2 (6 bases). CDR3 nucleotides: TGTGCCAGCGGGGACTCCCTATTCACAGATACGCAGTATTTT. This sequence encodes CASGDSLFTDTQYF.